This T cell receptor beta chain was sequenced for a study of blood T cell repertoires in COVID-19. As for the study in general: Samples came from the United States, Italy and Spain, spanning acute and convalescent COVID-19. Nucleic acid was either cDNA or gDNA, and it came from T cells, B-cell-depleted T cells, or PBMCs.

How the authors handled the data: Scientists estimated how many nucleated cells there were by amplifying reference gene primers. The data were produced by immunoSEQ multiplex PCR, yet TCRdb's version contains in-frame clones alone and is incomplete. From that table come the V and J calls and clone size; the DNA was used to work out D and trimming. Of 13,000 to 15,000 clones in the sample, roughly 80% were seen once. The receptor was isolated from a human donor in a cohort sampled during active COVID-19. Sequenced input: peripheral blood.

The CDR3 loop reads CATSDPTSGDYNEQFF. Here the CDR3 DNA reads TGTGCCACCAGTGACCCCACTAGCGGAGACTACAATGAGCAGTTCTTC. The chain recombines TRBV24-1 with TRBJ2-1; the match to TRBD2 covers 8 bases. With 4 bases clipped from V and 3 bases from J, the junction kept 7 bases outside the gene matches. Germline values: CDR1 KGHDR, CDR2 SFDVKD. The CDR3 has 16 amino acids.